The 14 T cell receptor beta chains given below trace back to one sample, sequenced in a study of blood T cells in healthy people across ages. Then a second PCR, running roughly 6 to 12 cycles, was carried out with a sample-barcoded 5' primer and a J-beta primer mix. MiXCR, applied by TCRdb to the 5' RACE reads, yields one record per CDR3 protein. This table has about 830,000 distinct CDR3 sequences, about three fifths appearing once. Material for sequencing was blood. The receptors come from a young man in good health.

The chain combines TRBV14 with TRBJ2-5; tentatively, D is TRBD1 or TRBD2 (6 bases each). CDR3 length: 16 amino acids. CDR1 is SGHDN, CDR2 FVKESK, per germline. Trimming stripped 3 bases from V and 2 bases from J, with 16 bases between. For the CDR3, the DNA is TGTGCCAGCAGCCACTATATTGGGGGGCGGCAAGAGACCCAGTACTTC. It specifies CASSHYIGGRQETQYF.

The sample holds a few counts of this clonotype. For the CDR3, the DNA is TGTGCCAGCAGCTTGAGGCAGGACTACGAGCAGTACTTC. Its protein is CASSLRQDYEQYF. The chain couples TRBV13 to TRBJ2-7; no clear D. The CDR3 spans 13 residues. CDR1 and CDR2 from the germline V gene are PRHDT and FYEKMQ (reference sequence). Trimming stripped 3 bases from V and 3 bases from J, with 9 bases between.

The CDR3 DNA reads as TGTGCCAGCAGCTTAGTCGCCCACGGAGGCTATGGCTACACCTTC. Its translation is CASSLVAHGGYGYTF. V gene TRBV13 combines with J gene TRBJ1-2, with unresolved D. The CDR3 runs to 15 residues. Germline V lookup: CDR1 PRHDT, CDR2 FYEKMQ (reference sequence). Trimming stripped 1 base from V and 4 bases from J, with 13 bases between. Using reference TRBV13 and TRBJ1-2 for the parts outside the CDR3, the full variable domain is AAGVIQSPRHLIKEKRETATLKCYPIPRHDTVYWYQQGPGQDPQFLISFYEKMQSDKGSIPDRFSAQQFSDYHSELNMSSLELGDSALYFCASSLVAHGGYGYTFGSGTRLTVV.

V usage is TRBV29-1 and J usage is TRBJ1-6, with D possibly matching TRBD1 (6 bases). Germline CDR1 is SQVTM and CDR2 is ANQGSEA. V lost 8 bases to trimming and J lost 4 bases, with 15 bases between them. The CDR3 is 14 residues long. The CDR3 DNA follows: TGCAGCCTCAGGACAGCAGGATATAATTCACCCCTCCACTTT. Amino acids: CSLRTAGYNSPLHF.

About this clonotype: A much larger clonotype is one base distant, so this may be a read error. The chain combines TRBV29-1 with TRBJ2-5; 13 bases are shared with TRBD2. The CDR3 sequence is 13 residues long. Germline loops: CDR1 SQVTM, CDR2 ANQGSEA. V was clipped by 7 bases and J by 3 bases; unmatched bases: 2. The CDR3 nucleotides are TGCAGCGGGGGGACTAGCGGGAAAGAGACCCAGTACTTC. Its protein is CSGGTSGKETQYF.

This chain links TRBV6-2 or TRBV6-3 with TRBJ2-4, with D perhaps being TRBD1 or TRBD2 (5 bases each). The end of the DNA fits TRBJ2-7 better, so the J call may be wrong. Germline CDR1 reads MNHEY; CDR2 reads SVGEGT. The CDR3 spans 14 residues. CDR3 in amino acids: CASSYKAGSHEQYF. DNA of the CDR3: TGTGCCAGCAGTTATAAGGCAGGGAGCCACGAGCAGTACTTC.

J is TRBJ2-3 and V is TRBV7-2; D not resolved. Germline V gene sequence: CDR1 SGHTA, CDR2 FQGNSA. Trimming stripped 2 bases from V and 3 bases from J, with 12 bases between. This CDR3 has 15 residues. The CDR3, as DNA: TGTGCCAGCAGCTTATGGAGCAGGTGGACAGATACGCAGTATTTT. Translated: CASSLWSRWTDTQYF.

The V call is TRBV6-6, the J call TRBJ2-3; D gene unclear. The V gene's germline CDR1 is MNHNY and CDR2 SVGAGI (reference sequence). The CDR3 is 15 residues long. V lost 0 bases and J 3 bases, leaving 10 bases between the germline ends. This CDR3 reads CASSYSGRLTDTQYF. For the CDR3, the DNA is TGTGCCAGCAGTTACTCTGGCAGATTGACAGATACGCAGTATTTT.

The rearrangement links TRBV27 to TRBJ2-7, with D hard to call. Trimming cost V 11 bases and J 2 bases, with 19 bases left between them. Germline V lookup: CDR1 MNHEY, CDR2 SMNVEV (reference sequence). The length of the CDR3 is 14 residues. In DNA form, the CDR3 reads TGTGCCGCCCCCCCAAGAGGCGTTACCTACGAGCAGTACTTC. Amino acid sequence: CAAPPRGVTYEQYF.

The chain recombines TRBV7-2 with TRBJ2-5; no reliable D call. The CDR3 loop spans 14 amino acids. CDR1 is SGHTA, CDR2 FQGNSA, per germline. The V and J ends lost 2 bases and 0 bases respectively, with 7 bases between them. This CDR3 reads CASSLQEYQETQYF. DNA for the CDR3: TGTGCCAGCAGCTTACAGGAGTACCAAGAGACCCAGTACTTC.

This chain joins TRBV12-3 or TRBV12-4 and TRBJ2-5, with TRBD1 matching 7 bases. CDR3 length: 14 amino acids. Trimming cost V 5 bases and J 4 bases; bases outside gene matches: 7. The CDR3 nucleotides are TGTGCCAGCAGTCAAACAGGGGTTGGAGAGACCCAGTACTTC. Translating gives CASSQTGVGETQYF.

This chain uses TRBV29-1 with TRBJ2-7; no firm D call. The assigned J gene may be wrong: the sequence end matches TRBJ2-5 better. CDR3 length equals 13 residues. Germline CDR1 and CDR2: SQVTM and ANQGSEA. CDR3: CSVDALLGETQYF. Written as DNA, the CDR3 is TGCAGCGTTGACGCTCTCCTGGGAGAGACCCAGTACTTC.

This clonotype was picked up one time. V gene TRBV29-1 combines with J gene TRBJ1-1; D ambiguous. This CDR3 contains 12 residues. The V end was cut by 7 bases, the J end by 4 bases, with 13 bases between. From germline, CDR1 is SQVTM and CDR2 ANQGSEA. Here the CDR3 DNA reads TGCAGCGCCAGAACTTTTCGCACTGAAGCTTTCTTT. The encoded protein is CSARTFRTEAFF. Full variable domain (rest looked up from reference TRBV29-1 and TRBJ1-1): SAVISQKPSRDICQRGTSLTIQCQVDSQVTMMFWYRQQPGQSLTLIATANQGSEATYESGFVIDKFPISRPNLTFSTLTVSNMSPEDSSIYLCSARTFRTEAFFGQGTRLTVV.

To note about this clonotype: One junction end disagrees with the germline gene, perhaps due to a read error. The V and J genes are TRBV9 and TRBJ2-7; 9 nucleotides match TRBD1. The CDR3 has 14 amino acids. Germline lookup yields CDR1 SGDLS and CDR2 YYNGEE. This CDR3 reads CASSAGTGLYKQYF. CDR3 nucleotide sequence: TGTGCCAGCAGCGCCGGGACAGGGCTCTACAAGCAGTACTTC.